These 21 T cell receptor beta chains share one sample of origin, sequenced in a study of cytomegalovirus exposure and HLA in healthy donors. Amplification used 60 Vbeta primers and 13 Jbeta primers. Clones were read by immunoSEQ multiplex PCR, and TCRdb kept only the in-frame ones, dropping some. The data show more than 95,000 clones, with approximately 80% seen just once and about 5.4% held by the top ten. Material for sequencing was PBMCs. The origin of the receptors is a woman aged 18-35 years in good health and CMV-seropositive.

The chain carries TRBV7-3 and TRBJ2-7; no reliable D call. CDR3 size: 13 residues. Germline-derived CDR1 and CDR2 are SGHTA and FQGTGA. V shed 2 bases and J shed 7 bases, with 12 bases lying between them. The DNA of the CDR3 is TGTGCCAGCAGCTTAGGCGGTTCTGGGGAGCAGTACTTC. It encodes CASSLGGSGEQYF.

The J gene is TRBJ2-5, the V gene TRBV30; TRBD2 agrees at 8 bases. With 3 bases clipped from V and 4 bases from J, the junction kept 10 bases outside the gene matches. The CDR3 is 15 residues long. Germline loops: CDR1 GTSNPN, CDR2 SVGIG (reference sequence). This chain's CDR3 is CAWSTGLAVGETQYF. Written as DNA, the CDR3 is TGTGCCTGGAGCACAGGACTAGCTGTGGGAGAGACCCAGTACTTC.

The rearrangement uses TRBV7-2 and TRBJ1-1, with D tentatively TRBD1 (6 bases). Germline values: CDR1 SGHTA, CDR2 FQGNSA. The CDR3 has 13 residues. V lost 1 base and J lost 7, with 10 bases in between. This chain's CDR3 is CASSLGGQYEAFF. In DNA, the CDR3 is TGTGCCAGCAGCTTAGGTGGACAGTATGAAGCTTTCTTT.

This rearrangement joins TRBV19 to TRBJ2-1; TRBD2 might be the D (5 bases). The V gene's germline CDR1 is LNHDA and CDR2 SQIVND (reference sequence). V lost 3 bases and J 5 bases, leaving 14 bases between the germline ends. The CDR3 extends over 15 amino acids. The chain's CDR3 is CASSIVLWGDNEQFF. The CDR3, as DNA: TGTGCCAGTAGTATTGTCCTCTGGGGAGACAATGAGCAGTTCTTC.

This sequence joins TRBV30 and TRBJ2-5, with 7 bases fitting TRBD1. The J call may be faulty, since TRBJ2-7 better matches the DNA end. The CDR3 runs to 16 residues. CDR1 and CDR2 (germline): GTSNPN, SVGIG (reference sequence). The CDR3 nucleotides are TGTGCCTGGAGTGTTACAGGGGCAAATATTGCAGTCGAGCAGTACTTC. It encodes CAWSVTGANIAVEQYF.

V gene TRBV11-2 combines with J gene TRBJ2-1, with TRBD2 matching 15 bases. Trimming took 0 bases from V and 2 from J; bases not matched to a gene: 2. The CDR3 extends over 18 amino acids. Germline CDR1 SGHAT, CDR2 FQNNGV. The CDR3 nucleotides are TGTGCCAGCAGCTTAGATGGGACTAGCGGGGGGACCTACAATGAGCAGTTCTTC. Translating gives CASSLDGTSGGTYNEQFF.

The CDR3 DNA sequence: TGCGCCAGCAGGTACCTCCTGTCAGGCTCCTACGAGCAGTACTTC. Translating gives CASRYLLSGSYEQYF. The genes are TRBV5-1 and TRBJ2-7; D gene uncertain. This CDR3 region has 15 residues. V was clipped by 5 bases and J by 0 bases, with 15 bases between them. Germline CDR1 and CDR2: SGHRS and YFSETQ.

The chain has TRBV10-3 and TRBJ1-1; TRBD1 matches at 7 bases. In germline, CDR1 is ENHRY, CDR2 SYGVKD. The CDR3 is made up of 13 amino acids. The J segment lost 1 base and the V segment lost 10 bases, leaving 6 bases of the junction unmatched. CDR3 coding DNA: TGTGCCACGACCGGGACAGCGAACACTGAAGCTTTCTTT. Its protein is CATTGTANTEAFF.

In its sample, this clone was seen a few times. The chain uses TRBV9 and TRBJ2-1, with a possible D match to TRBD1 (6 bases). Germline CDR1 and CDR2: SGDLS and YYNGEE. The CDR3 extends over 15 amino acids. V was cut by 4 bases and J by 7 bases, with 18 bases left in between. CDR3 nucleotides: TGTGCCAGCAGCCCCCGGGTGGGGGCTGGAAATGAGCAGTTCTTC. Translation: CASSPRVGAGNEQFF.

V is TRBV28 and J is TRBJ2-3; D possibly corresponds to TRBD1 (6 bases). CDR3 length: 16 amino acids. The germline V gene has CDR1 MDHEN and CDR2 SYDVKM. Between the trimmed V and J ends, which lost 5 bases and 3 bases, there was a span of 18 bases. The CDR3 DNA follows: TGTGCCAGCAGTCCCCTAGGGGGATCTAGGACAGATACGCAGTATTTT. The encoded protein is CASSPLGGSRTDTQYF.

This CDR3 is CASSYRRDRVTYEQYF. CDR3 in DNA: TGTGCCAGCAGCTATCGCCGGGACAGGGTCACCTACGAGCAGTACTTC. The chain carries TRBV11-2 and TRBJ2-7, with TRBD1 matching over 9 bases. The germline V gene encodes CDR1 SGHAT and CDR2 FQNNGV. V dropped 4 bases and J dropped 2; count of bases not matched to a gene: 9. The CDR3 is 16 residues long.

As concerns this clone: Within the sample, other DNA sequences also encode this same CDR3. The chain recombines TRBV28 with TRBJ2-7; TRBD1 matches at 7 bases. This CDR3 region has 11 residues. The ends lost 7 bases at V and 4 bases at J; junction bases unmatched: 1. The germline CDR1 and CDR2 sequences are MDHEN and SYDVKM. DNA of the CDR3: TGTGCCAGCACACAGGGGTACGAGCAGTACTTC. Protein: CASTQGYEQYF.

The chain couples TRBV9 to TRBJ2-1; D unclear. V dropped 3 bases and J dropped 3 bases, with 16 bases sitting between them. CDR1 SGDLS and CDR2 YYNGEE come from the germline V gene. The CDR3 runs to 16 residues. The CDR3 loop reads CASSARSVGDYNEQFF. CDR3 sequence (DNA): TGTGCCAGCAGCGCGCGGTCAGTCGGAGACTACAATGAGCAGTTCTTC.

The V and J genes are TRBV6-1 and TRBJ2-2; 9 nucleotides line up with TRBD2. V dropped 0 bases and J dropped 5; count of bases not matched to a gene: 7. CDR1 is MNHNS and CDR2 is SASEGT in the germline V gene. The CDR3 length is 17 residues. The CDR3 protein is CASSEALAGLGTGELFF. The CDR3 coding sequence is TGTGCCAGCAGTGAAGCCCTAGCGGGGCTCGGGACCGGGGAGCTGTTTTTT.

This chain connects TRBV30 to TRBJ2-7, with D unclear. V was pared by 1 base and J by 0 bases, with 10 bases between. This CDR3 spans 14 amino acids. Germline CDR1 reads GTSNPN; CDR2 reads SVGIG (reference sequence). The CDR3 protein is CAWSGTGGSYEQYF. The DNA for the CDR3 is TGTGCCTGGAGTGGCACGGGTGGCTCCTACGAGCAGTACTTC.

V usage is TRBV11-2 and J usage is TRBJ2-1; 10 bases match TRBD2. Per germline, CDR1 SGHAT and CDR2 FQNNGV. The length of the CDR3 is 16 residues. Trimming took 0 bases from V and 7 from J; bases not matched to a gene: 6. CDR3 residues: CASSLEAGGPQNEQFF. The CDR3, as DNA: TGTGCCAGCAGCTTAGAAGCGGGAGGGCCTCAAAATGAGCAGTTCTTC.

The chain combines TRBV18 with TRBJ2-5; 7 bases are a match to TRBD1. V shed 5 bases, J shed 1 base, and the junction held 4 bases outside the gene matches. The CDR3 loop spans 14 amino acids. CDR1 KGHSH and CDR2 LQKENI come from the germline V gene. In DNA form, the CDR3 reads TGTGCCAGCTCATTGAGACAGGGCCAAGAGACCCAGTACTTC. This codes for CASSLRQGQETQYF. Full variable domain (outside the CDR3, taken from reference TRBV18 and TRBJ2-5): NAGVMQNPRHLVRRRGQEARLRCSPMKGHSHVYWYRQLPEEGLKFMVYLQKENIIDESGMPKERFSAEFPKEGPSILRIQQVVRGDSAAYFCASSLRQGQETQYFGPGTRLLVL.

With regard to this clone: This CDR3 is also generated by other DNA sequences in the sample. The chain recombines TRBV6-1 with TRBJ1-2, with D tentatively TRBD1 (5 bases). The germline V and J ends were trimmed by 4 bases and 3 bases, with 12 bases remaining between them. The V gene's germline CDR1 is MNHNS and CDR2 SASEGT. There are 14 residues in the CDR3. The CDR3 here is CASSGGRADYGYTF. As DNA, the CDR3 is TGTGCCAGCAGTGGGGGCAGGGCGGACTATGGCTACACCTTC.

This chain uses TRBV28 with TRBJ2-7; 8 positions match TRBD2. Germline-derived CDR1 and CDR2 are MDHEN and SYDVKM. There are 15 residues in the CDR3. V shed 3 bases, J shed 3 bases, and the junction held 7 bases outside the gene matches. The CDR3 spells CASSFGLAEGYEQYF. The CDR3 coding sequence is TGTGCCAGCAGTTTCGGACTAGCTGAGGGCTACGAGCAGTACTTC.

This clone was seen only a few times. The V and J genes are TRBV11-2 and TRBJ2-1; 15 positions match TRBD2. Germline-derived CDR1 and CDR2 are SGHAT and FQNNGV. The CDR3 runs 19 residues. V dropped 5 bases and J dropped 9; count of bases not matched to a gene: 17. As DNA, the CDR3 is TGTGCCAGCAGCCCCCTGGCCGGGACTAGCGGGAGGCCGTGGGGTGAGCAGTTCTTC. Translating it yields CASSPLAGTSGRPWGEQFF.

V gene TRBV30 combines with J gene TRBJ2-1; D unresolved. Germline CDR1 and CDR2: GTSNPN and SVGIG (reference sequence). The CDR3 length is 13 residues. With 4 bases removed from V and 7 bases from J, the gap between germline ends came to 14 bases. The chain's CDR3 is CAWTASSPNEQFF. The DNA of the CDR3 is TGTGCCTGGACCGCGAGTAGCCCTAATGAGCAGTTCTTC.